These 29 T cell receptor beta chains were all obtained from the same sample, sequenced in a study of T cell responses to AZD1222 COVID-19 vaccine. The data were produced by immunoSEQ multiplex PCR, yet TCRdb's version contains in-frame clones alone and is incomplete. Counted here are 200,000 to 250,000 clones, roughly 94% occurring once; the ten biggest clones make up around 1.8%. Sequenced material: peripheral blood, taken 28 days after the second dose of the MenACWY control vaccine. All receptors come from an adult who received the MenACWY meningococcal vaccine as a control.

On this clone itself: Other DNA sequences in this specimen translate into the identical CDR3. The chain uses TRBV28 and TRBJ2-7, with D uncertain. Germline V CDR1 and CDR2: MDHEN, SYDVKM. V dropped 1 base and J dropped 3 bases, with 4 bases sitting between them. The CDR3 contains 12 residues. The CDR3 DNA is TGTGCCAGCAGTTTATCAGGCTACGAGCAGTACTTC. This encodes CASSLSGYEQYF.

The chain couples TRBV7-3 to TRBJ1-1; D unresolved. CDR1 and CDR2 (germline): SGHTA, FQGTGA. Trimming took 2 bases from V and 1 from J, leaving 5 bases between them. The CDR3 contains 13 residues. DNA for the CDR3: TGTGCCAGCAGCTTAGTAGCGAACACTGAAGCTTTCTTT. It translates to CASSLVANTEAFF.

Written as DNA, the CDR3 is TGTGCCAGTAGTATCTTCGGTGGGGCGGGGAACGAGCAGTACTTC. Protein sequence: CASSIFGGAGNEQYF. The rearrangement joins TRBV19 to TRBJ2-7, with D perhaps TRBD2 (6 bases). Trimming removed 3 bases from V and 5 bases from J, with 17 bases in between. Per the germline V gene, CDR1 is LNHDA and CDR2 is SQIVND (reference sequence). The CDR3 has 15 residues. Drawing the rest from reference TRBV19 and TRBJ2-7, the complete variable domain is DGGITQSPKYLFRKEGQNVTLSCEQNLNHDAMYWYRQDPGQGLRLIYYSQIVNDFQKGDIAEGYSVSREKKESFPLTVTSAQKNPTAFYLCASSIFGGAGNEQYFGPGTRLTVT.

This clone was recorded only once. In the same sample, other DNA sequences code for this CDR3. V usage is TRBV5-8 and J usage is TRBJ1-4; a possible D gene is TRBD1 (5 bases). The ends were cut back, 0 bases at V and 4 bases at J, with 10 bases in the middle. CDR3 size: 15 residues. Germline CDR1 and CDR2: SGHTS and YDEGEE. The CDR3 nucleotides read TGTGCCAGCAGCTTGGGGCGGAGGGGTAATGAAAAACTGTTTTTT. This translates into CASSLGRRGNEKLFF.

This sequence joins TRBV7-8 and TRBJ1-4; D might be TRBD1 (5 bases). From germline, CDR1 is SGHVS and CDR2 FQNEAQ. The CDR3 extends over 14 amino acids. V was shortened by 3 bases and J by 6 bases, with 11 bases between the two germline ends. CDR3 amino acids: CASSLTVNHEKLFF. The DNA of the CDR3 is TGTGCCAGCAGCTTGACAGTCAACCATGAAAAACTGTTTTTT.

The rearrangement joins TRBV29-1 to TRBJ1-2, with 9 nucleotides matching TRBD1. This CDR3 has 13 residues. CDR1 and CDR2 from the germline V gene are SQVTM and ANQGSEA. After removal of 6 bases from V and 2 bases from J, the junction contained 4 bases not matched to a gene. Here the CDR3 reads CSVLDRGNYGYTF. CDR3 DNA: TGCAGCGTCCTAGACAGGGGGAACTATGGCTACACCTTC.

The CDR3 coding sequence is TGTGCCAGCAGTTCCGGCGATGAAAAACTGTTTTTT. Translation: CASSSGDEKLFF. The V gene is TRBV28, the J gene TRBJ1-4; no firm D call. The germline V and J ends were trimmed by 4 bases and 6 bases, with 6 bases remaining between them. Germline values: CDR1 MDHEN, CDR2 SYDVKM. The CDR3 contains 12 residues.

This clone was counted a single time. CDR3 in amino acids: CASSFSGDGGYTF. The CDR3 DNA is TGTGCCAGCAGTTTTTCAGGGGATGGCGGCTACACCTTC. V and J are TRBV12-3 or TRBV12-4 and TRBJ1-2, with a weak D call TRBD1 (6 bases). Trimming took off 3 bases at V and 8 bases at J, with 13 bases between the two ends. There are 13 residues in the CDR3.

The chain employs TRBV4-3 and TRBJ2-2; no firm D call. The V and J ends lost 5 bases and 7 bases respectively, with 20 bases between them. The CDR3 runs to 16 residues. Germline V gene lookup returns CDR1 LGHNA and CDR2 YSLEER. The CDR3 loop is CASSSRLPFRVGELFF. CDR3 DNA: TGCGCCAGCAGCTCGCGGCTCCCGTTTAGGGTCGGGGAGCTGTTTTTT.

J is TRBJ1-6 and V is TRBV28; D unclear. The germline gives CDR1 MDHEN, CDR2 SYDVKM. V lost 7 bases, J lost 8 bases, and 9 bases lay in between. The CDR3 is 12 amino acids. The CDR3 loop reads CASITRYSPLHF. In nucleotides, the CDR3 is TGTGCCAGCATCACGAGGTATTCACCCCTCCACTTT.

V usage is TRBV4-3 and J usage is TRBJ2-3; TRBD1 agrees at 7 bases. Germline CDR1 is LGHNA and CDR2 is YSLEER. V gave up 3 bases and J gave up 0 bases; unmatched junction bases: 0. There are 14 residues in the CDR3. The chain's CDR3 is CASSQTGSTDTQYF. In DNA, the CDR3 is TGCGCCAGCAGCCAGACAGGGAGCACAGATACGCAGTATTTT.

The rearrangement uses TRBV4-1 and TRBJ1-3; a possible D gene is TRBD1 (5 bases). Germline V gene data show CDR1 as MGHRA and CDR2 as YSYEKL. CDR3 length equals 17 residues. The V end lost 1 base, the J end lost 0 bases, and 13 bases lay between the germline ends. The CDR3 region is CASSQVGGHLSGNTIYF. DNA of the CDR3: TGCGCCAGCAGCCAAGTGGGAGGACACCTCTCTGGAAACACCATATATTTT.

This clone was seen more than once but under ten times. This sequence joins TRBV30 and TRBJ1-5; D is undetermined. CDR1 and CDR2 (germline): GTSNPN, SVGIG (reference sequence). V was shortened by 8 bases and J by 4 bases, with 15 bases between the two germline ends. The CDR3 length is 13 residues. DNA for the CDR3: TGTGCCGGACGGCCCGGGCCAAATCAGCCCCAGCATTTT. This translates into CAGRPGPNQPQHF.

The rearrangement joins TRBV5-1 to TRBJ1-2; a possible D gene is TRBD1 (6 bases). The ends were cut back, 6 bases at V and 6 bases at J, with 12 bases in the middle. The CDR3 runs 12 residues. Germline CDR1 and CDR2: SGHRS and YFSETQ. This CDR3 reads CASTGQRDGYTF. The CDR3 coding sequence is TGCGCCAGCACCGGACAGAGAGATGGCTACACCTTC.

V is TRBV28 and J is TRBJ1-1; 7 nucleotides align to TRBD1. The CDR3 is 13 amino acids. V was clipped by 7 bases and J by 9 bases; unmatched bases: 11. Germline V gene sequence: CDR1 MDHEN, CDR2 SYDVKM. CDR3 region: CASTYKDRAQAFF. CDR3 DNA: TGTGCCAGCACTTACAAAGACAGGGCCCAAGCTTTCTTT.

The chain carries TRBV3-1 (or the pseudogene TRBV3-2) and TRBJ2-1, with 7 bases that match TRBD2. CDR1 LGHDT and CDR2 YNNKEL come from the germline V gene (reference sequence). The CDR3 consists of 14 residues. The trim removed 0 bases at V and 13 bases at J, leaving 9 bases unmatched. The chain's CDR3 is CASSQDGPAGNQFF. The CDR3 DNA is TGTGCCAGCAGCCAAGATGGTCCAGCGGGGAACCAGTTCTTC.

The chain is built from TRBV4-2 and TRBJ1-1; D not certain. The V gene lost 0 bases and the J gene lost 7 bases, with 12 bases spanning the gap. The CDR3 is made up of 14 amino acids. Germline V gene data show CDR1 as LGHNA and CDR2 as YNFKEQ. CDR3 region: CASSQDRLGGEAFF. The CDR3 region has the DNA TGTGCCAGCAGCCAAGATCGTCTGGGAGGTGAAGCTTTCTTT.

As regards this clone: Distinct nucleotide sequences in the sample also encode this CDR3. This chain connects TRBV6-1 to TRBJ1-1; tentatively, D is TRBD1 (6 bases). Trimming removed 3 bases at V and 1 base at J, with 6 bases between. This CDR3 region has 13 residues. From germline, CDR1 is MNHNS and CDR2 SASEGT. Here the CDR3 reads CASSETGNTEAFF. Here the CDR3 DNA reads TGTGCCAGCAGTGAGACAGGGAACACTGAAGCTTTCTTT.

This chain links TRBV7-9 with TRBJ1-4, with no clear D. The V and J ends lost 5 bases and 4 bases respectively, with 2 bases between them. Germline loops: CDR1 SEHNR, CDR2 FQNEAQ (reference sequence). There are 11 residues in the CDR3. The CDR3 spells CASSRNEKLFF. CDR3 DNA sequence: TGTGCCAGCAGCCGTAATGAAAAACTGTTTTTT.

In DNA, the CDR3 is TGTGCCACCAGCAGAGCCTCAGGGGGCCAGCAGCCCCAGCATTTT. Protein sequence: CATSRASGGQQPQHF. This chain uses TRBV15 with TRBJ1-5; 8 bases agree with TRBD1. Trimming at V came to 1 base and at J to 7 bases, leaving 6 bases not matched to a gene. The CDR3 extends over 15 amino acids. Germline V gene data show CDR1 as LNHNV and CDR2 as YYDKDF (reference sequence).

V gene TRBV28 combines with J gene TRBJ1-4, with D hard to call. Per the germline V gene, CDR1 is MDHEN and CDR2 is SYDVKM. CDR3 length equals 14 residues. V gave up 6 bases and J gave up 2 bases, with 10 bases separating them. DNA for the CDR3: TGTGCCAGCAGACTTGCCACGACTAATGAAAAACTGTTTTTT. It translates to CASRLATTNEKLFF.

The chain has TRBV5-1 and TRBJ2-2; D possibly corresponds to TRBD1 (6 bases). The CDR3 totals 14 residues. V was trimmed by 4 bases and J by 11 bases, leaving 18 bases between them. Germline V lookup: CDR1 SGHRS, CDR2 YFSETQ. The CDR3 loop is CASSPTGVARELFF. Here the CDR3 DNA reads TGCGCCAGCAGCCCGACAGGTGTGGCCCGCGAGCTGTTTTTT. The whole variable domain, filled in from reference TRBV5-1 and TRBJ2-2, reads KAGVTQTPRYLIKTRGQQVTLSCSPISGHRSVSWYQQTPGQGLQFLFEYFSETQRNKGNFPGRFSGRQFSNSRSEMNVSTLELGDSALYLCASSPTGVARELFFGEGSRLTVL.

The chain uses TRBV2 and TRBJ1-3; perhaps TRBD1 as D (5 bases). Germline CDR1 is SNHLY and CDR2 is FYNNEI. V shed 11 bases and J shed 0 bases, with 14 bases lying between them. The CDR3 extends over 14 amino acids. DNA for the CDR3: TGTGCCGGTACTCAGGGCAGCTCTGGAAACACCATATATTTT. It codes for CAGTQGSSGNTIYF.

The chain uses TRBV28 and TRBJ2-7; D is ambiguous. CDR1 is MDHEN and CDR2 is SYDVKM in the germline V gene. CDR3 length: 17 amino acids. V dropped 6 bases and J dropped 0 bases, with 21 bases sitting between them. For the CDR3, the DNA is TGTGCCAGCAGGAGTAGCTACACCGGGCCCCTCTCCTACGAGCAGTACTTC. Its protein is CASRSSYTGPLSYEQYF. Using reference TRBV28 and TRBJ2-7 for the parts outside the CDR3, the full variable domain is DVKVTQSSRYLVKRTGEKVFLECVQDMDHENMFWYRQDPGLGLRLIYFSYDVKMKEKGDIPEGYSVSREKKERFSLILESASTNQTSMYLCASRSSYTGPLSYEQYFGPGTRLTVT.

The V gene is TRBV9, the J gene TRBJ1-6; 9 nucleotides align to TRBD1. Germline CDR1 reads SGDLS; CDR2 reads YYNGEE. The CDR3 runs 15 residues. The V segment lost 3 bases and the J segment 6 bases; nucleotides outside the gene matches: 4. This CDR3 reads CASSGTGEGNSPLHF. CDR3 bases: TGTGCCAGCAGCGGGACAGGGGAGGGTAATTCACCCCTCCACTTT.

This chain joins TRBV30 and TRBJ1-1, with 8 bases that match TRBD1. Germline V lookup: CDR1 GTSNPN, CDR2 SVGIG (reference sequence). Unmatched junction bases numbered 7, after V lost 5 bases and J lost 5 bases. The CDR3 has 13 amino acids. The CDR3: CAWVDRGGTEAFF. The CDR3 DNA sequence: TGTGCCTGGGTCGACAGGGGTGGTACTGAAGCTTTCTTT.

This chain links TRBV30 with TRBJ2-6; TRBD2 agrees at 7 bases. The V and J ends lost 0 bases and 12 bases, in that order; junction bases with no gene match: 5. Germline CDR1 and CDR2: GTSNPN and SVGIG (reference sequence). The CDR3 consists of 13 residues. As DNA, the CDR3 is TGTGCCTGGAGTGTGGGGGGGTCCGGCGTCCTGACTTTC. It yields the protein CAWSVGGSGVLTF.

V usage is TRBV7-9 and J usage is TRBJ2-1, with D possibly TRBD2 on 5 matching bases. This CDR3 is 14 amino acids long. Germline V gene sequence: CDR1 SEHNR, CDR2 FQNEAQ (reference sequence). Trimming cost V 1 base and J 4 bases, with 8 bases left between them. CDR3 DNA: TGTGCCAGCAGCTTAGGCGGGTCATACAATGAGCAGTTCTTC. Its translation is CASSLGGSYNEQFF. Combining the CDR3 with reference TRBV7-9 and TRBJ2-1 gives the whole variable domain DTGVSQNPRHKITKRGQNVTFRCDPISEHNRLYWYRQTLGQGPEFLTYFQNEAQLEKSRLLSDRFSAERPKGSFSTLEIQRTEQGDSAMYLCASSLGGSYNEQFFGPGTRLTVL.

This rearrangement joins TRBV6-1 to TRBJ1-6, with D hard to call. In germline, CDR1 is MNHNS, CDR2 SASEGT. V lost 2 bases and J lost 9, with 14 bases in between. This CDR3 spans 15 amino acids. The CDR3 spells CASSENRDGSSPLHF. CDR3 coding DNA: TGTGCCAGCAGTGAAAACCGTGACGGAAGTTCACCCCTCCACTTT.